Listed below are T cell receptor beta chains from one sample, sequenced in a study of post-analysis software for immune sequencing data. Via MiXCR, TCRdb re-called the PCR reads, giving one row per CDR3 protein. This table has hundreds of thousands of distinct CDR3 sequences, approximately 57% appearing once. Sequencing input: blood. The receptor source for this set is a girl under 18 with multiple sclerosis. CDR3s include the opening cysteine and the closing phenylalanine or tryptophan. D genes are given only for firm matches. Expanded clones get a size class; other rows say once, few or many, or leave the size out.

v_gene	abundance	d_gene	j_gene	CDR3nt	CDR3aa
TRBV12-3/TRBV12-4	NA	TRBD2	TRBJ2-5	TGTGCCAGCAGTTTAGAGCAGCGGGAAAGGGGGACCCAGTACTTC	CASSLEQRERGTQYF
TRBV5-1	NA	NA	TRBJ2-1	TGCGCCAGCAGCTTGGGGCTAGCCCCCTTTACTAACAATGAGCAGTTCTTC	CASSLGLAPFTNNEQFF
TRBV7-9	NA	TRBD2	TRBJ2-1	TGTGCCAGCAGTTCCGTGGGAGGGCCTGACAATGAGCAGTTCTTC	CASSSVGGPDNEQFF
TRBV2	NA	TRBD1	TRBJ2-6	TGTGCCAGCATGGGGACAGGGGGTATCTCTGGGGCCAACGTCCTGACTTTC	CASMGTGGISGANVLTF
TRBV18	NA	TRBD2	TRBJ2-3	TGTGCCAGCTCACCACGGCGGGGGACCACAGATACGCAGTATTTT	CASSPRRGTTDTQYF
TRBV6-5	few	NA	TRBJ1-6	TGTGCCAGCAGTTACTCGTCGGCGACACAGTCCTATAATTCACCCCTCCACTTT	CASSYSSATQSYNSPLHF
TRBV29-1	NA	TRBD1	TRBJ2-7	TGCAGCGTTGAGGCAGGGGGCAACTACGAGCAGTACTTC	CSVEAGGNYEQYF
TRBV12-3/TRBV12-4	once	TRBD1	TRBJ2-3	TGTGCCAGCAGTTCCCCCCGGGACAGGGCGACAGATACGCAGTATTTT	CASSSPRDRATDTQYF
TRBV15	NA	TRBD1	TRBJ1-2	TGTGCCACCAGCAGCCGCAGGGGGGGCAAATCTAACTATGGCTACACCTTC	CATSSRRGGKSNYGYTF
TRBV29-1	few	TRBD2	TRBJ2-1	TGCAGCGTTGAAGGTTGGTCTAGCGGGAGCTTCAATGAGCAGTTCTTC	CSVEGWSSGSFNEQFF
TRBV20-1	NA	NA	TRBJ2-3	TGCAGTGGTTCTCCGTCTGAAGATACGCAGTATTTT	CSGSPSEDTQYF
TRBV11-2	NA	NA	TRBJ1-5	TGTGCCAGCAGCTTAGGGTCTCAGAGCAATCAGCCCCAGCATTTT	CASSLGSQSNQPQHF
TRBV12-3/TRBV12-4	few	NA	TRBJ2-7	TGTGCCAGCAGTTTTGCAGGAGGGGGCGAGCAGTACTTC	CASSFAGGGEQYF
TRBV7-3	few	TRBD1	TRBJ1-2	TGTGCCAGCAGCTTGGGACAGGGGGGCGGTGGCTACACCTTC	CASSLGQGGGGYTF
TRBV5-1	NA	TRBD1	TRBJ1-1	TGCGCCAGCAGCTTAACGGGACAGGACACTGAAGCTTTCTTT	CASSLTGQDTEAFF
TRBV5-1	NA	TRBD1	TRBJ2-4	TGCGCCAGCAGCTGGACAGGGGTGGAAAACATTCAGTACTTC	CASSWTGVENIQYF
TRBV20-1	NA	TRBD1	TRBJ2-6	TGCAGTGCTAGAGGCGACAGGGTCTCTGGGGCCAACGTCCTGACTTTC	CSARGDRVSGANVLTF
TRBV6-6	few	NA	TRBJ2-1	TGTGCCAGCAGTTACTCCAGGGGACAACTAGATGAGCAGTTCTTC	CASSYSRGQLDEQFF
TRBV29-1	NA	TRBD1	TRBJ2-1	TGCAGCGTTTTTATCCGGGACAGACCGTACAATGAGCAGTTCTTC	CSVFIRDRPYNEQFF
TRBV12-3/TRBV12-4	NA	TRBD1	TRBJ2-1	TGTGCCGGAACAGGGGGCAATGAGCAGTTCTTC	CAGTGGNEQFF
TRBV20-1	NA	TRBD2	TRBJ2-7	TGCAGTGCTAGTCCTAGCGGGGCCCCCTACGAGCAGTACTTC	CSASPSGAPYEQYF
TRBV21-1	once	NA	TRBJ2-3	TGTGCCAGCAGCCCGCGACTAGCGGGGACTTTGGATACGCAGTATTTT	CASSPRLAGTLDTQYF
TRBV12-3/TRBV12-4	NA	TRBD1	TRBJ2-7	TGTGCCGTCCCGTCCCTAGGGGGCTCGGGGTCCTACAATGAGCAGTACTTC	CAVPSLGGSGSYNEQYF
TRBV5-1	NA	NA	TRBJ2-3	TGCGCCAGCAGCTGGGGGCGGGGTCTCACAGATACGCAGTATTTT	CASSWGRGLTDTQYF
TRBV20-1	few	TRBD2	TRBJ2-1	TGCAGTGCTAGAGACTTAGCGGGACCCGTCAATGAGCAGTTCTTC	CSARDLAGPVNEQFF
TRBV4-1	NA	NA	TRBJ2-5	TGCGCCAGCAGCCAAGACAAGGGGCTAGCGAGGACGGGGACCCAGTACTTC	CASSQDKGLARTGTQYF
TRBV6-2/TRBV6-3	NA	TRBD2	TRBJ2-1	TGTGCCAGCAGTTACTCGGGACTAGCGGGCACCTTCTCCTACAATGAGCAGTTCTTC	CASSYSGLAGTFSYNEQFF
TRBV7-9	NA	NA	TRBJ2-5	TGTGCCAGCACCACGGGAAACCAAGAGACCCAGTACTTC	CASTTGNQETQYF
TRBV10-3	NA	TRBD1	TRBJ2-7	TGTGCCATCAGTGAGGCCTTCGCGACAGGGGGCGAGGACGAGCAGTACTTC	CAISEAFATGGEDEQYF
TRBV20-1	NA	NA	TRBJ2-1	TGCAGTGCTACCCCGGACAGCGATGAGCAGTTCTTC	CSATPDSDEQFF
TRBV14	NA	NA	TRBJ1-2	TGTGCCAGCAGCCAAGGCCTCGCGGGTGGCGGGTATGGCTACATCTTC	CASSQGLAGGGYGYIF
TRBV5-1	NA	NA	TRBJ2-3	TGCGCCAGCAGCGCGGGACAGACCCCGAAGGGGGATACGCAGTATTTT	CASSAGQTPKGDTQYF
TRBV7-9	NA	TRBD1	TRBJ2-1	TGTGCCAGCAGCTCCCCCCCGGGACAGGGGGATGAGCAGTTCTTC	CASSSPPGQGDEQFF
TRBV10-3	NA	NA	TRBJ2-3	TGTGCCATCAGTGAAGATAACAGGAGGACAGATACGCAGTATTTT	CAISEDNRRTDTQYF
TRBV12-5	NA	NA	TRBJ2-7	TGTGCTAGTGGACCGAAGACTGGTTCCTACGAGCAGTACTTC	CASGPKTGSYEQYF
TRBV27	NA	TRBD2	TRBJ2-7	TGTGCCAGCACCAAAGGGACTAGCGGGATCGAGGAGCAGTACTTC	CASTKGTSGIEEQYF
TRBV20-1	NA	TRBD1	TRBJ2-6	TGCAGTGCACCTGACAGGGTTGGGGCCAACGTCCTGACTTTC	CSAPDRVGANVLTF
TRBV6-4	few	NA	TRBJ2-1	TGTGCCAACAGTGACTCAACAGTTTGGGATCGTGTTGAGCAGTTCTTC	CANSDSTVWDRVEQFF
TRBV7-3	NA	NA	TRBJ1-6	TGTGCCAGCAGCTTAAGGGGGCCGGGGTCACCCCTCCACTTT	CASSLRGPGSPLHF
TRBV5-1	NA	TRBD2	TRBJ2-7	TGCGCCAGCAGCTTCAGCGGGGTAAGCTCCTACGAGCAGTACTTC	CASSFSGVSSYEQYF
TRBV10-3	NA	TRBD2	TRBJ2-7	TGTGCCATCAGTGGGACTAGCGGGGGCTACGAGCAGTACTTC	CAISGTSGGYEQYF
TRBV4-2	NA	NA	TRBJ2-1	TGTGCCAGCAGCCAAGCAGAACTTCCCTCCTACAATGAGCAGTTCTTC	CASSQAELPSYNEQFF